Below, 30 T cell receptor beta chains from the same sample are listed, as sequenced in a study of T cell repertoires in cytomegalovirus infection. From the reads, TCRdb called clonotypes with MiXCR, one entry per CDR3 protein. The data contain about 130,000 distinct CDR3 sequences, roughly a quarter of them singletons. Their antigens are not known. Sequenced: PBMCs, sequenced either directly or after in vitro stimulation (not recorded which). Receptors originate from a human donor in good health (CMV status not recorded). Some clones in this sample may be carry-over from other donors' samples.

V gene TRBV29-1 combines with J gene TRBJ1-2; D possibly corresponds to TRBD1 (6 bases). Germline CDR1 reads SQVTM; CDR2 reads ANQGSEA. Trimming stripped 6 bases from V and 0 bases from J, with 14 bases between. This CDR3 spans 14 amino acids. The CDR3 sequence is CSVRRTDPNYGYTF. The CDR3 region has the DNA TGCAGCGTAAGGAGGACAGACCCTAACTATGGCTACACCTTC. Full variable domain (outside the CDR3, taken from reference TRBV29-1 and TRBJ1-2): SAVISQKPSRDICQRGTSLTIQCQVDSQVTMMFWYRQQPGQSLTLIATANQGSEATYESGFVIDKFPISRPNLTFSTLTVSNMSPEDSSIYLCSVRRTDPNYGYTFGSGTRLTVV.

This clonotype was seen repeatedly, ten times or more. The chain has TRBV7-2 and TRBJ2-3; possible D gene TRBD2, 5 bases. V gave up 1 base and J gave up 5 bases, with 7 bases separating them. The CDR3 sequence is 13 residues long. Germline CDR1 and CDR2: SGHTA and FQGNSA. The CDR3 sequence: CASSLVGRDTQYF. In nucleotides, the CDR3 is TGTGCCAGCAGCTTAGTAGGGAGAGATACGCAGTATTTT.

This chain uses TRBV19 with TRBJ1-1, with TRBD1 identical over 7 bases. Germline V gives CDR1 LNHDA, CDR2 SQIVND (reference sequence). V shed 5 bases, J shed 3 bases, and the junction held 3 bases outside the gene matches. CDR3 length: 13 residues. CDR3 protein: CASSDRAYTEAFF. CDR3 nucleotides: TGTGCCAGTAGTGACAGGGCCTACACTGAAGCTTTCTTT.

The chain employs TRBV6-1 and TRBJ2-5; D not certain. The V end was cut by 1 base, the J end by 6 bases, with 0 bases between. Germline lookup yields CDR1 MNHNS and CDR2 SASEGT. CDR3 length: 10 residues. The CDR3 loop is CASSEETQYF. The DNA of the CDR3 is TGTGCCAGCAGTGAAGAGACCCAGTACTTC.

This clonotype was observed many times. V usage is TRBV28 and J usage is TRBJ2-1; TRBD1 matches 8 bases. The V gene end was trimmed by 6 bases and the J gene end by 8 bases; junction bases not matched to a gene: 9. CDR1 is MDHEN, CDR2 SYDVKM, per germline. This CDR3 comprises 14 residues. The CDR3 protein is CASSSRTGIDEQFF. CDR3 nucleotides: TGTGCCAGCAGCTCCCGGACAGGGATCGATGAGCAGTTCTTC.

CDR3 sequence (DNA): TGTGCCAGCAGCCAAGATAATTTGCGTCGGATGCCCTCGTCAGATACGCAGTATTTT. This encodes CASSQDNLRRMPSSDTQYF. The chain employs TRBV4-2 and TRBJ2-3; D is unclear. CDR1 and CDR2 from the germline V gene are LGHNA and YNFKEQ. Trimming took 0 bases from V and 4 from J, leaving 23 bases between them. The CDR3 spans 19 residues.

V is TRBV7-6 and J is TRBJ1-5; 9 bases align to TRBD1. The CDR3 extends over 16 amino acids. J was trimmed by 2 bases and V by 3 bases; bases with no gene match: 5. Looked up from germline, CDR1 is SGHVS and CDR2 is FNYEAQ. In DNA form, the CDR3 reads TGTGCCAGCAGCTTTGGGACAGGGATTGGCAATCAGCCCCAGCATTTT. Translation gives CASSFGTGIGNQPQHF.

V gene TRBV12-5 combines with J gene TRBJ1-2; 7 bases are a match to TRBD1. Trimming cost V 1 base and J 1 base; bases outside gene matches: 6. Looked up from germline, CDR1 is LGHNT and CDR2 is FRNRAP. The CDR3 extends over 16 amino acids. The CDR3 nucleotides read TGTGCTAGTGGTTTGGCCAGGGGGACCGATAACTATGGCTACACCTTC. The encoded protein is CASGLARGTDNYGYTF.

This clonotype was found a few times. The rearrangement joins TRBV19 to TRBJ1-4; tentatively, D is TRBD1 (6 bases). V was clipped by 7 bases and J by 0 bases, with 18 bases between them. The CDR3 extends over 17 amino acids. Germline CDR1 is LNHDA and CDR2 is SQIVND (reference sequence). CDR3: CASTTEWGASTNEKLFF. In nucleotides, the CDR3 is TGTGCCAGTACGACGGAGTGGGGGGCCTCAACTAATGAAAAACTGTTTTTT.

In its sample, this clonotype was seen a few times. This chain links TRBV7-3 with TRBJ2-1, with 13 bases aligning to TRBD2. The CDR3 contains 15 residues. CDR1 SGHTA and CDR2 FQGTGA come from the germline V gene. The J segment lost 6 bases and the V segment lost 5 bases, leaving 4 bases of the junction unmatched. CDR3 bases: TGTGCCAGCAGCCCAGGGACTAGCGGGACCAATGAGCAGTTCTTC. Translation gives CASSPGTSGTNEQFF. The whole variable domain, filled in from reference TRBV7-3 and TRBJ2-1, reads GAGVSQTPSNKVTEKGKYVELRCDPISGHTALYWYRQSLGQGPEFLIYFQGTGAADDSGLPNDRFFAVRPEGSVSTLKIQRTERGDSAVYLCASSPGTSGTNEQFFGPGTRLTVL.

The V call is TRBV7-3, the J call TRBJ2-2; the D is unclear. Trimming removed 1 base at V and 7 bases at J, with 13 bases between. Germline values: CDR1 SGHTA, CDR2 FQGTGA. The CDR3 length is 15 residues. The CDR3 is CASSLIRPPGGELFF. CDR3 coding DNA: TGTGCCAGCAGCTTAATTCGACCCCCGGGCGGGGAGCTGTTTTTT.

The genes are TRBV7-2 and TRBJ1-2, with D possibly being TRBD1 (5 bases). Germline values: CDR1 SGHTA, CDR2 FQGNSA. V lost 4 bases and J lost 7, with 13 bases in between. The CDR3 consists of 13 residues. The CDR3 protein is CASSSPMQGGYTF. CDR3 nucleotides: TGTGCCAGCAGCTCACCGATGCAGGGTGGCTACACCTTC.

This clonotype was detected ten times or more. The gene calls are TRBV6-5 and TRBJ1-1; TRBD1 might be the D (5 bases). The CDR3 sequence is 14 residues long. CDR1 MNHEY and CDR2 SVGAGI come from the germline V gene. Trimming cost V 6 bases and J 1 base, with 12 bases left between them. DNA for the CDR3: TGTGCCAGCAGACCAGGTAGGGGGAACACTGAAGCTTTCTTT. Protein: CASRPGRGNTEAFF.

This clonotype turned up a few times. The CDR3 nucleotides are TGCAGTGCTAGACGCCGACAGGGACAAGAGACCCAGTACTTC. It translates to CSARRRQGQETQYF. This chain joins TRBV20-1 and TRBJ2-5, with TRBD1 identical over 7 bases. This CDR3 has 14 amino acids. Germline lookup yields CDR1 DFQATT and CDR2 SNEGSKA (reference sequence). Unmatched junction bases numbered 5, after V lost 2 bases and J lost 2 bases.

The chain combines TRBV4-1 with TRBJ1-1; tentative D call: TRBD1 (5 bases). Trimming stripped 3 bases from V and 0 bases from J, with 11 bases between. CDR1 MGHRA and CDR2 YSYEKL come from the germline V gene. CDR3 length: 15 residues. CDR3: CASSHPDRLNTEAFF. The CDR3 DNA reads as TGCGCCAGCAGCCACCCCGACAGATTGAACACTGAAGCTTTCTTT.

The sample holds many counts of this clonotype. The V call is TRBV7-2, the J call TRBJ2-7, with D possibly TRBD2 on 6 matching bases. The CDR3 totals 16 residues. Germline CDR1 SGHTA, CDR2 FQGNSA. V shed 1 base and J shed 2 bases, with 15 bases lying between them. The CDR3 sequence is CASSLGGGRRTYEQYF. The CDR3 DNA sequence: TGTGCCAGCAGCTTAGGAGGTGGGAGGAGGACCTACGAGCAGTACTTC.

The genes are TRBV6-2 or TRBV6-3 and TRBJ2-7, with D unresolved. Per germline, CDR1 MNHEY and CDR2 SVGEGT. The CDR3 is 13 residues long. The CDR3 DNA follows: TGTGCCAGCAGTGACTCTGGTTCCTACGAGCAGTACGTC. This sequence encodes CASSDSGSYEQYV.

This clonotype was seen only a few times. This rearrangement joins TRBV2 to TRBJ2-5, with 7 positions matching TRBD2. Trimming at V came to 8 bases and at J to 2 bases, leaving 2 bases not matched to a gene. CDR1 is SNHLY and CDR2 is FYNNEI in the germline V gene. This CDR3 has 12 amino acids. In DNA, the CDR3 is TGTGCCAGCTGGCGGGGGCAAGAGACCCAGTACTTC. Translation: CASWRGQETQYF.

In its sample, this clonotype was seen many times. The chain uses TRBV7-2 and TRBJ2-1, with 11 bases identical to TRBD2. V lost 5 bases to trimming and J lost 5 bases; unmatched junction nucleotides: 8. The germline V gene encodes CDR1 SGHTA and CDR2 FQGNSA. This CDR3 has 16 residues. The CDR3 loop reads CASSDVVAGGNNEQFF. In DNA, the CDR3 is TGTGCCAGCAGCGACGTGGTAGCGGGAGGGAACAATGAGCAGTTCTTC. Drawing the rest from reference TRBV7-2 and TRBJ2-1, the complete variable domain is GAGVSQSPSNKVTEKGKDVELRCDPISGHTALYWYRQSLGQGLEFLIYFQGNSAPDKSGLPSDRFSAERTGGSVSTLTIQRTQQEDSAVYLCASSDVVAGGNNEQFFGPGTRLTVL.

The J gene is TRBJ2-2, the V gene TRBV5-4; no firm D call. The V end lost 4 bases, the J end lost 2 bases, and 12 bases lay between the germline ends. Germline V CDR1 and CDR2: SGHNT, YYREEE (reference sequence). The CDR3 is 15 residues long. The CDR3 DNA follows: TGTGCCAGCAGCCCCGAAGGTCTCAACACCGGGGAGCTGTTTTTT. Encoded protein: CASSPEGLNTGELFF.

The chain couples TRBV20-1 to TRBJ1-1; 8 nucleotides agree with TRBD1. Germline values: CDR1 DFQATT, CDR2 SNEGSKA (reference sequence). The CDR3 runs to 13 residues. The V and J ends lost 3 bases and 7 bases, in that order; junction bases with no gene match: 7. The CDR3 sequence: CSARAQGAGEAFF. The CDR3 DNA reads TGCAGTGCTAGGGCTCAGGGGGCGGGTGAAGCTTTCTTT.

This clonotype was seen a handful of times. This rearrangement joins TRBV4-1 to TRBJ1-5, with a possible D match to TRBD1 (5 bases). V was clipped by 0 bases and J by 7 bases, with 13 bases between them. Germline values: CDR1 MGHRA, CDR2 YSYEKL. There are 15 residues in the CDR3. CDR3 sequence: CASSQDSQGAQPQHF. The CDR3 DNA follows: TGCGCCAGCAGCCAAGATTCCCAGGGAGCGCAGCCCCAGCATTTT.

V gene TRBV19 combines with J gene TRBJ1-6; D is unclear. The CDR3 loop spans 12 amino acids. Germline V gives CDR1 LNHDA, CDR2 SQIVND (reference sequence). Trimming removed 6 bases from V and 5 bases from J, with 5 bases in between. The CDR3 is CASSHNNSPLHF. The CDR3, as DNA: TGTGCCAGTAGCCACAATAATTCACCCCTCCACTTT.

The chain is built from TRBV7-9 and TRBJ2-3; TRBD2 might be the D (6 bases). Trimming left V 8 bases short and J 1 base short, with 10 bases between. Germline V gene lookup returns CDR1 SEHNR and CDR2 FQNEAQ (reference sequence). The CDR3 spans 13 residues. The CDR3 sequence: CASSGDGTDTQYF. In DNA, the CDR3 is TGTGCCAGCTCGGGGGACGGCACAGATACGCAGTATTTT.

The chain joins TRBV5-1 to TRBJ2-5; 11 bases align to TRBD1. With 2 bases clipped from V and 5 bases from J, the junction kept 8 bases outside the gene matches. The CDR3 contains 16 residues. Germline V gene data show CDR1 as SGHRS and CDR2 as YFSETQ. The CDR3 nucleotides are TGCGCCAGCAGCTTTAGGGGACAGGGGGGTTCGGAGACCCAGTACTTC. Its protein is CASSFRGQGGSETQYF.

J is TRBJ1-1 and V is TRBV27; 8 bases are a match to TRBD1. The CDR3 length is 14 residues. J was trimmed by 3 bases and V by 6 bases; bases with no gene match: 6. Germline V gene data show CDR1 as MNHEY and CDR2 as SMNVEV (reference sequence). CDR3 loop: CASSMTGADTEAFF. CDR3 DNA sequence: TGTGCCAGCAGCATGACAGGGGCCGACACTGAAGCTTTCTTT.

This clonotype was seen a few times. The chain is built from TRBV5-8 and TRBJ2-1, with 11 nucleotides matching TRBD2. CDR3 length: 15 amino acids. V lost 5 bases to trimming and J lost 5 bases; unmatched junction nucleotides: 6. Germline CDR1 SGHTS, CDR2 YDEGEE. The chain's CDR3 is CASSLTSGKDNEQFF. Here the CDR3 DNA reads TGTGCCAGCAGTCTGACTAGCGGGAAGGACAATGAGCAGTTCTTC.

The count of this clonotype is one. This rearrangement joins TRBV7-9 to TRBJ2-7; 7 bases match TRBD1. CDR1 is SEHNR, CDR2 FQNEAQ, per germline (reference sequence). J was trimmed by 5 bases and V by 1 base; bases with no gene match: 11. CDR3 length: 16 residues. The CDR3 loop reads CASSLGEGASRDEQYV. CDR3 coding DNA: TGTGCCAGCAGCTTAGGCGAGGGGGCATCAAGGGACGAGCAGTACGTC.

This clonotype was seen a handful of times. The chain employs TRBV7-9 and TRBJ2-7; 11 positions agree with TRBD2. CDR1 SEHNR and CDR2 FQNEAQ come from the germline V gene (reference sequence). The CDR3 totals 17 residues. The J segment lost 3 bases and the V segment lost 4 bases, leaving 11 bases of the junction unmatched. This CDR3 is CASSSDPTSGDYYEQYF. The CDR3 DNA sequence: TGTGCCAGCAGCTCCGACCCGACTAGCGGGGATTACTACGAGCAGTACTTC.

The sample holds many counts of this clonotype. The CDR3 nucleotides are TGTGCCAGCAGAACCGGGACAGCCACTGAAGCTTTCTTT. Its protein product is CASRTGTATEAFF. V and J are TRBV6-2 or TRBV6-3 and TRBJ1-1, with 7 bases matching TRBD1. CDR1 and CDR2 from the germline V gene are MNHEY and SVGEGT. Trimming took 6 bases from V and 4 from J; bases not matched to a gene: 5. The CDR3 is 13 residues long.